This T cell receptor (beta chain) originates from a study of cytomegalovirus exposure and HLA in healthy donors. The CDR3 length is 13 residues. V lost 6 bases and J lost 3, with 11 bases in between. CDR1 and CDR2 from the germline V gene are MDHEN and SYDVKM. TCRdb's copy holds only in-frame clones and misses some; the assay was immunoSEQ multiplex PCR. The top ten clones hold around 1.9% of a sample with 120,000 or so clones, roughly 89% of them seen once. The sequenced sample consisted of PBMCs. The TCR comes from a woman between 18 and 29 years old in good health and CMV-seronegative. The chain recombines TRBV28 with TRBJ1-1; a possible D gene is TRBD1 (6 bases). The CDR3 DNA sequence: TGTGCCAGCAGCCTGACAGGCTACACTGAAGCTTTCTTT. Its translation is CASSLTGYTEAFF.